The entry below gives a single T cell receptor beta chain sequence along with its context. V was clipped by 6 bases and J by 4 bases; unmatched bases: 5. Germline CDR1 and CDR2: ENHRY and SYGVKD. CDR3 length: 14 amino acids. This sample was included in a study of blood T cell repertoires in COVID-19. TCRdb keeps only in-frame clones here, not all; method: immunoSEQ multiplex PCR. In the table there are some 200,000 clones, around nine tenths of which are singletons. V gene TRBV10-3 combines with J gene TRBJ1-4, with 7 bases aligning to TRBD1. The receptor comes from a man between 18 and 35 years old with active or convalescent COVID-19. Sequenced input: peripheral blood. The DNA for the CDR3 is TGTGCCATCAGCACACAGGGGAATAATGAAAAACTGTTTTTT. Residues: CAISTQGNNEKLFF.